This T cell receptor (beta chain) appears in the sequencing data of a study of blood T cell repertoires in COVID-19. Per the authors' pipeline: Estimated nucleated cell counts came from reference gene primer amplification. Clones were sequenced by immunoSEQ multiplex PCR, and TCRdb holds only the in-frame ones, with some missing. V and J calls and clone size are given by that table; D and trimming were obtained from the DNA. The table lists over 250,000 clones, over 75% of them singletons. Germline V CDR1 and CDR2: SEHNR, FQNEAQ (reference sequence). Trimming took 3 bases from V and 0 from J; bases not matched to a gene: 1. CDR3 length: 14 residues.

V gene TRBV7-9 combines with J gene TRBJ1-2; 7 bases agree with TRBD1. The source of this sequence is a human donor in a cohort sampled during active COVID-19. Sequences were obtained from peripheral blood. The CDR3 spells CASSLTGPNYGYTF. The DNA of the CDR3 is TGTGCCAGCAGCTTGACAGGGCCTAACTATGGCTACACCTTC. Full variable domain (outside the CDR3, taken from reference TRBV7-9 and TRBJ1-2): DTGVSQNPRHKITKRGQNVTFRCDPISEHNRLYWYRQTLGQGPEFLTYFQNEAQLEKSRLLSDRFSAERPKGSFSTLEIQRTEQGDSAMYLCASSLTGPNYGYTFGSGTRLTVV.